Listed here is a single T cell receptor (beta chain). As yet, its antigen is unknown. This specimen belongs to a study of response to subunit inactivated influenza vaccine. Study results and limitations: Authors suggested few new T cells are recruited by each seasonal influenza vaccination.

One entry per CDR3 protein, called by TCRdb with MiXCR from the RT-PCR reads. The repertoire consists of a few hundred thousand distinct CDR3 sequences, with 6.5% to 8% occurring once and the leading ten covering around 12%. The V end was cut by 1 base, the J end by 9 bases, with 12 bases between. The CDR3 loop spans 13 amino acids. The sample here was PBMCs from blood, taken around 25 months after vaccination. The chain couples TRBV12-3 or TRBV12-4 to TRBJ2-5, with a tentative D call TRBD2 (5 bases). The receptor was derived from a man aged 45 to 75 who received an inactivated influenza vaccine. The CDR3 DNA is TGTGCCAGCAGTTTAGGAGCCCCCGGGGCCCAGTACTTC. Translating it yields CASSLGAPGAQYF.